This is a list of T cell receptor beta chains from one sample in a study of blood T cell repertoires in COVID-19. The method was immunoSEQ multiplex PCR; TCRdb's version includes in-frame clones alone and lacks a portion of them. Here the sample spans some 250,000 clones, around four fifths being singletons. Sequencing was carried out using peripheral blood. The source of these receptors is a man in his forties or fifties with active or convalescent COVID-19. CDR3s include the opening cysteine and the closing phenylalanine or tryptophan. A D gene is named only where the DNA matches it firmly. Clone size, where shown, is once, few, many, or a class for clones that have expanded.

abundance	v_gene	j_gene	d_gene	CDR3aa	CDR3nt
NA	TRBV21-1	TRBJ2-7	NA	CYRSGWFSYEQYF	TGTTATCGGTCTGGTTGGTTCTCCTACGAGCAGTACTTC
NA	TRBV4-1	TRBJ1-1	NA	CASSQVQGVNTEAFF	TGCGCCAGCAGCCAAGTCCAGGGCGTGAACACTGAAGCTTTCTTT
NA	TRBV19	TRBJ2-5	TRBD1	CASSIQGAQETQYF	TGTGCCAGTAGTATACAGGGGGCCCAAGAGACCCAGTACTTC
NA	TRBV10-3	TRBJ2-3	TRBD1	CAIRGHTDRGIDTQYF	TGTGCCATCAGGGGTCACACGGACAGGGGAATAGATACGCAGTATTTT
NA	TRBV10-2	TRBJ2-7	TRBD2	CAVTSGDSYEQYF	TGCGCCGTGACTAGCGGCGACTCCTACGAGCAGTACTTC
once	TRBV5-1	TRBJ2-7	TRBD1	CASSFWTGAPYEQYF	TGCGCCAGCAGCTTCTGGACAGGAGCGCCCTACGAGCAGTACTTC
NA	TRBV30	TRBJ1-3	NA	CAWTLSGGNTIYF	TGTGCCTGGACCCTGTCTGGCGGAAACACCATATATTTT
NA	TRBV6-1	TRBJ1-5	NA	CASSELSSPPEAQHF	TGTGCCAGCAGTGAATTGAGTTCTCCACCTGAAGCCCAGCATTTT
NA	TRBV7-3	TRBJ2-1	NA	CASSLSPRQDNEQFF	TGTGCCAGCAGCTTATCGCCAAGGCAGGATAATGAGCAGTTCTTC
NA	TRBV18	TRBJ1-1	TRBD1	CASSPIDRGLNTEAFF	TGTGCCAGCTCACCAATCGACAGGGGCTTAAACACTGAAGCTTTCTTT
few	TRBV6-5	TRBJ1-2	NA	CASSYSFEYRDGYTF	TGTGCCAGCAGTTACTCATTCGAATACAGGGATGGCTACACCTTC
many	TRBV5-4	TRBJ2-2	TRBD1	CASSLTGGGELFF	TGTGCCAGCAGCTTAACAGGGGGAGGGGAGCTGTTTTTT
NA	TRBV21-1	TRBJ2-7	NA	CASSQGGGEQYF	TGTGCCAGCAGCCAGGGAGGGGGCGAGCAGTACTTC
NA	TRBV11-2	TRBJ2-2	NA	CASSRRRDSNANTGELFF	TGTGCCAGCAGCCGGAGACGGGACTCCAACGCGAACACCGGGGAGCTGTTTTTT
NA	TRBV5-1	TRBJ2-4	NA	CASSLDAVAKNIQYF	TGCGCCAGCAGCTTGGATGCGGTAGCCAAAAACATTCAGTACTTC
NA	TRBV20-1	TRBJ1-5	TRBD1	CSASPGTGYPNQPQHF	TGCAGTGCTAGTCCCGGGACAGGGTATCCCAATCAGCCCCAGCATTTT
NA	TRBV7-3	TRBJ1-2	TRBD1	CASSFGQGDGYTF	TGTGCCAGCAGCTTCGGACAGGGGGATGGCTACACCTTC
NA	TRBV30	TRBJ1-5	TRBD1	CAWGAGGDQPQHF	TGTGCCTGGGGGGCAGGGGGCGACCAGCCCCAGCATTTT
NA	TRBV27	TRBJ2-3	NA	CASSGQGGTDTQYF	TGTGCCAGCAGTGGCCAGGGGGGTACAGATACGCAGTATTTT
NA	TRBV7-2	TRBJ2-7	TRBD2	CASSLARGVPYEQYF	TGTGCCAGCAGCTTAGCGCGGGGGGTCCCCTACGAGCAGTACTTC
NA	TRBV5-1	TRBJ1-3	TRBD1	CASSLGQGAIGGNTIYF	TGCGCCAGCAGCTTGGGGCAGGGGGCGATTGGTGGAAACACCATATATTTT
NA	TRBV5-1	TRBJ1-4	NA	CASSRTSLANEKLFF	TGCGCCAGCAGCAGAACTTCCTTGGCTAATGAAAAACTGTTTTTT
NA	TRBV5-1	TRBJ2-3	NA	CASSLQGLDTQYF	TGCGCCAGCAGCTTGCAGGGACTAGATACGCAGTATTTT
few	TRBV7-2	TRBJ1-2	TRBD1	CASSLQGGNDSGYTF	TGTGCCAGCAGCTTACAGGGGGGAAACGACAGTGGCTACACCTTC
NA	TRBV7-9	TRBJ1-2	NA	CASSSVGGVNGYTF	TGTGCCAGCAGCTCAGTAGGAGGGGTGAATGGCTACACCTTC
NA	TRBV30	TRBJ1-1	NA	CAWSADTRGDLNTEAFF	TGTGCCTGGAGTGCAGATACGAGAGGGGACTTGAACACTGAAGCTTTCTTT
NA	TRBV3-1/TRBV3-2	TRBJ1-2	NA	CASSQEDSNYGYTF	TGTGCCAGCAGCCAAGAGGACAGCAACTATGGCTACACCTTC
NA	TRBV18	TRBJ1-2	TRBD1	CASSPTGGDGYTF	TGTGCCAGCTCACCCACAGGGGGAGATGGCTACACCTTC
few	TRBV6-5	TRBJ2-7	TRBD1	CASSPTGAYEQYF	TGTGCCAGCAGTCCAACAGGGGCCTACGAGCAGTACTTC
NA	TRBV5-1	TRBJ2-3	TRBD1	CASSSGQGSTDTQYF	TGCGCCAGCAGCTCGGGACAGGGTAGCACAGATACGCAGTATTTT
NA	TRBV4-1	TRBJ2-7	TRBD1	CASSQEILTGYYSYEQYF	TGCGCCAGCAGCCAAGAAATTTTGACAGGGTATTACTCCTACGAGCAGTACTTC
NA	TRBV6-5	TRBJ2-7	TRBD1	CASRSGQGYGNEQYF	TGTGCCAGCAGAAGTGGACAGGGATATGGAAACGAGCAGTACTTC
few	TRBV3-1/TRBV3-2	TRBJ1-2	TRBD1	CASSQEAGQGGEVNYGYTF	TGTGCCAGCAGCCAAGAGGCCGGACAGGGCGGGGAGGTTAACTATGGCTACACCTTC
once	TRBV6-5	TRBJ1-2	TRBD1	CASSWAQGGDYGYTF	TGTGCCAGCAGTTGGGCACAGGGGGGGGACTATGGCTACACCTTC
NA	TRBV24-1	TRBJ2-7	NA	CATSGAQGSYEQYF	TGTGCCACCAGTGGCGCACAGGGTTCCTACGAGCAGTACTTC
NA	TRBV7-9	TRBJ2-3	NA	CASSLAARSTDTQYF	TGTGCCAGCAGCTTAGCGGCCAGGAGCACAGATACGCAGTATTTT
few	TRBV6-5	TRBJ2-7	TRBD1	CASRKGAGGYEQYF	TGTGCCAGCAGAAAAGGTGCAGGGGGCTACGAGCAGTACTTC
NA	TRBV25-1	TRBJ2-3	TRBD1	CASSDGQDTDTQYF	TGTGCCAGCAGTGACGGACAGGACACAGATACGCAGTATTTT
NA	TRBV11-2	TRBJ1-3	TRBD1	CASSFRTGMNTIYF	TGTGCCAGCAGCTTTAGGACAGGGATGAACACCATATATTTT
NA	TRBV5-5	TRBJ1-2	TRBD1	CASSTTGDYGYTF	TGTGCCAGCAGCACCACAGGGGACTATGGCTACACCTTC
NA	TRBV5-6	TRBJ2-3	NA	CASGDTGGTDTQYF	TGTGCCAGCGGGGATACCGGGGGCACAGATACGCAGTATTTT
few	TRBV7-6	TRBJ1-4	NA	CASSLHNNEKLFF	TGTGCCAGCAGCTTACACAATAATGAAAAACTGTTTTTT
NA	TRBV4-1	TRBJ2-7	TRBD2	CASSQYSGRPYEQYF	TGCGCCAGCAGCCAATACAGCGGGAGGCCCTACGAGCAGTACTTC
few	TRBV27	TRBJ1-1	TRBD1	CASSLQGDTEAFF	TGTGCCAGCAGTCTACAGGGGGACACTGAAGCTTTCTTT
NA	TRBV15	TRBJ2-1	NA	CATSRASPGNNEQFF	TGTGCCACCAGCAGGGCCTCCCCGGGGAACAATGAGCAGTTCTTC
NA	TRBV27	TRBJ1-2	TRBD1	CASSSGTGGHGYTF	TGTGCCAGCAGTTCCGGGACAGGGGGCCATGGCTACACCTTC
few	TRBV7-9	TRBJ1-2	NA	CASSFEITGRNYGYTF	TGTGCCAGCAGCTTTGAAATTACAGGGCGAAACTATGGCTACACCTTC
NA	TRBV11-2	TRBJ2-7	TRBD1	CASSLNWDRAGEQYF	TGTGCCAGCAGCTTAAACTGGGACAGGGCGGGGGAGCAGTACTTC
few	TRBV9	TRBJ1-5	TRBD1	CASSSSGRDRGFSNQPQHF	TGTGCCAGCAGCTCATCCGGGAGGGACAGGGGCTTCAGCAATCAGCCCCAGCATTTT
NA	TRBV19	TRBJ1-1	NA	CASTLGGRNTEAFF	TGTGCCAGTACACTGGGGGGGAGGAACACTGAAGCTTTCTTT
NA	TRBV10-3	TRBJ2-3	TRBD2	CAISESVAGSTDTQYF	TGTGCCATCAGTGAGTCGGTAGCGGGATCGACAGATACGCAGTATTTT
NA	TRBV5-6	TRBJ2-3	TRBD1	CASSLVPGPTGADTQYF	TGTGCCAGCAGCTTGGTCCCGGGACCTACAGGGGCAGATACGCAGTATTTT
NA	TRBV19	TRBJ2-3	TRBD2	CASSIQAGPTDTQYF	TGTGCCAGTAGTATTCAAGCGGGGCCCACAGATACGCAGTATTTT
NA	TRBV4-1	TRBJ1-2	NA	CASSQDGAVHQGYTF	TGCGCCAGCAGCCAAGATGGAGCAGTTCATCAGGGCTACACCTTC
NA	TRBV7-2	TRBJ2-7	TRBD2	CASSLKGLDSYEQYF	TGTGCCAGCAGCTTAAAGGGACTAGACTCCTACGAGCAGTACTTC